A single sample gave rise to the 10 T cell receptor beta chains below, sequenced in a study of beta chain features in type 1 diabetes. Expressed TCRB transcripts got sequenced, as all isolated RNA was reverse transcribed. The assay was immunoSEQ multiplex PCR, and TCRdb's table has in-frame clones only and misses some. The sample holds tens of thousands of clones, roughly 60% seen once. Sequencing input: Tregs from blood. Receptors originate from a woman aged 18-29 years in good health.

CDR3 region: CSVDRLAGNSYNEQFF. The CDR3 DNA reads TGCAGCGTTGACAGACTAGCGGGGAACTCCTACAATGAGCAGTTCTTC. The genes are TRBV29-1 and TRBJ2-1; 11 bases line up with TRBD2. V dropped 3 bases and J dropped 0; count of bases not matched to a gene: 4. The germline gives CDR1 SQVTM, CDR2 ANQGSEA. CDR3 length: 16 amino acids.

The rearrangement joins TRBV9 to TRBJ2-1, with 11 bases aligning to TRBD2. There are 16 residues in the CDR3. The germline gives CDR1 SGDLS, CDR2 YYNGEE. J lost 16 bases, V lost 0 bases, and 15 bases had no gene match. The CDR3 DNA is TGTGCCAGCAGCGTAGAGGTGGCTAGCGGGGGGAGGAGCATCTTCTTC. Protein: CASSVEVASGGRSIFF.

A single count supports this clone. This sequence joins TRBV30 and TRBJ2-7, with D perhaps matching TRBD1 (6 bases). The V gene lost 0 bases and the J gene lost 8 bases, with 20 bases spanning the gap. This CDR3 spans 15 amino acids. CDR1 and CDR2 from the germline V gene are GTSNPN and SVGIG (reference sequence). The CDR3 nucleotides read TGTGCCTGGAGTGTACAGGGCGCCAGCCAAGGGAAGCAGTACTTC. It codes for CAWSVQGASQGKQYF.

The CDR3 spells CASSRAGGQYNEQFF. For the CDR3, the DNA is TGTGCCAGCAGTCGTGCGGGGGGCCAATACAATGAGCAGTTCTTC. The gene calls are TRBV7-2 and TRBJ2-1; 8 nucleotides line up with TRBD2. This CDR3 is 15 amino acids long. CDR1 is SGHTA, CDR2 FQGNSA, per germline. J was trimmed by 4 bases and V by 6 bases; bases with no gene match: 8.

The chain uses TRBV19 and TRBJ1-5, with 7 nucleotides matching TRBD1. The junction had 3 bases not matched to a gene; V was cut back by 5 bases and J by 2 bases. Germline V gene sequence: CDR1 LNHDA, CDR2 SQIVND (reference sequence). CDR3 length: 14 amino acids. CDR3 in DNA: TGTGCCAGTAGTTCTGGGACAGGCAATCAGCCCCAGCATTTT. Its translation is CASSSGTGNQPQHF. Together with reference TRBV19 and TRBJ1-5, the CDR3 gives the full variable domain: DGGITQSPKYLFRKEGQNVTLSCEQNLNHDAMYWYRQDPGQGLRLIYYSQIVNDFQKGDIAEGYSVSREKKESFPLTVTSAQKNPTAFYLCASSSGTGNQPQHFGDGTRLSIL.

This clone showed up just a few times. J is TRBJ2-7 and V is TRBV6-1; 9 nucleotides match TRBD2. The CDR3 sequence is 16 residues long. Germline-derived CDR1 and CDR2 are MNHNS and SASEGT. The ends lost 2 bases at V and 4 bases at J; junction bases unmatched: 9. CDR3 sequence reads: CASSERRASGRYEQYF. The CDR3 coding sequence is TGTGCCAGCAGTGAAAGGAGGGCCAGCGGGAGGTACGAGCAGTACTTC.

V gene TRBV19 combines with J gene TRBJ1-2, with 11 bases fitting TRBD1. CDR1 and CDR2 from the germline V gene are LNHDA and SQIVND (reference sequence). Trimming at V came to 3 bases and at J to 5 bases, leaving 8 bases not matched to a gene. This CDR3 spans 16 amino acids. CDR3 in DNA: TGTGCCAGTAGTATCCCTGGGACAGGGGGTAATTATGGCTACACCTTC. It codes for CASSIPGTGGNYGYTF.

This sequence joins TRBV10-3 and TRBJ2-7, with a possible D match to TRBD1 (5 bases). Per the germline V gene, CDR1 is ENHRY and CDR2 is SYGVKD. V was cut by 0 bases and J by 5 bases, with 17 bases left in between. The length of the CDR3 is 16 residues. Here the CDR3 DNA reads TGTGCCATCAGTGAGTCGGAATTGCAGGGCGGAGACGAGCAGTACTTC. Protein: CAISESELQGGDEQYF.

CDR3 in DNA: TGTGCCAGCAGTGACTGGGGACTAGCGGGGGCGGATACGCAGTATTTT. It encodes CASSDWGLAGADTQYF. V gene TRBV2 combines with J gene TRBJ2-3, with 14 bases aligning to TRBD2. The V gene's germline CDR1 is SNHLY and CDR2 FYNNEI. With V trimmed by 3 bases and J by 6 bases, 5 bases remained unmatched. The CDR3 length is 16 residues.

The chain recombines TRBV18 with TRBJ1-5; no firm D call. The CDR3 sequence is 13 residues long. V dropped 1 base and J dropped 5 bases, with 6 bases sitting between them. Per the germline V gene, CDR1 is KGHSH and CDR2 is LQKENI. The CDR3 DNA is TGTGCCAGCTCACCACTAGGAGATCAGCCCCAGCATTTT. Protein product: CASSPLGDQPQHF.